This T cell receptor (beta chain) was captured in a study of blood T cell repertoires in COVID-19. In the study overall: Whether acute or convalescent, the COVID-19 samples came from the United States, Italy and Spain. T cells, B-cell-depleted T cells, or PBMCs provided the cDNA or gDNA that served as material.

Losses at the gene ends were 7 bases for V and 2 bases for J; bases not matched to a gene: 10. Per germline, CDR1 SQVTM and CDR2 ANQGSEA. The CDR3 extends over 14 amino acids. Under the authors' procedure: Reference gene primer amplification in the assay estimated nucleated cell counts. Using immunoSEQ multiplex PCR, the repertoire was profiled, and TCRdb retains in-frame clones only, with some absent. V and J calls and clone size follow that table, whereas D and trimming were derived from the DNA. Of some 400,000 clones detected, approximately 89% appear once; the ten largest clones hold about 2%. This sequence originates from a woman aged 55-70 years with COVID-19, enrolled during active disease. The sequenced material came from peripheral blood. V and J are TRBV29-1 and TRBJ2-5, with 7 bases matching TRBD1. The CDR3 sequence: CSESDRRLQETQYF. Here the CDR3 DNA reads TGCAGCGAATCGGACAGGAGGTTGCAAGAGACCCAGTACTTC.